The source of this T cell receptor beta chain is a study of Ad26.COV2.S vaccination and SARS-CoV-2 variants. Per germline, CDR1 MNHNS and CDR2 SASEGT. The V end was cut by 2 bases, the J end by 11 bases, with 15 bases between. This CDR3 region has 13 residues. The method was immunoSEQ multiplex PCR; TCRdb's version includes in-frame clones alone and lacks a portion of them. The profile shows 300,000 to 350,000 clones, 75% to 90% of them singletons. Noted treatment: 19 received Ad26.COV2.S at low or high dose, single or two shots; several received placebo; per-sample allocation not given. Day 63 after the first injection of vaccine or placebo was the sampling time.

The sequencing here drew on peripheral blood, taken in a trial of Ad26.COV2.S vaccine versus placebo. This TCR was recovered from a person between 18 and 59 years old who received the Ad26.COV2.S COVID-19 vaccine or a placebo. This chain links TRBV6-1 with TRBJ1-1; D remains ambiguous. The CDR3 sequence is CASSEMWSGPAFF. In DNA, the CDR3 is TGTGCCAGCAGTGAAATGTGGTCAGGCCCGGCTTTCTTT.